This T cell receptor (beta chain) appears in the sequencing data of a study of graft-versus-host responses after intestinal transplantation. General observations from the study: Early after transplant, HvG declines were associated with peak levels of circulating GvH clones.

The protocol was immunoSEQ multiplex PCR, while the TCRdb copy is restricted to in-frame clones and leaves out a portion. The data hold over 120,000 clones, with 80% to 95% observed a single time. V was clipped by 4 bases and J by 4 bases, with 16 bases between them. This CDR3 has 15 residues. Germline CDR1 and CDR2: SGHDN and FVKESK. As regards this clone: Antigen specificity is unknown.

The sequenced sample was unstimulated CD4+ T cells sorted from spleen or lymph node cells, obtained before intestinal transplant. The sequence was collected from a human donor who received an intestinal transplant. The genes are TRBV14 and TRBJ1-2, with a possible D match to TRBD1 (6 bases). CDR3 in amino acids: CASSRDNGVPYGYTF. The CDR3 nucleotides read TGTGCCAGCAGCCGGGACAATGGGGTGCCCTATGGCTACACCTTC.